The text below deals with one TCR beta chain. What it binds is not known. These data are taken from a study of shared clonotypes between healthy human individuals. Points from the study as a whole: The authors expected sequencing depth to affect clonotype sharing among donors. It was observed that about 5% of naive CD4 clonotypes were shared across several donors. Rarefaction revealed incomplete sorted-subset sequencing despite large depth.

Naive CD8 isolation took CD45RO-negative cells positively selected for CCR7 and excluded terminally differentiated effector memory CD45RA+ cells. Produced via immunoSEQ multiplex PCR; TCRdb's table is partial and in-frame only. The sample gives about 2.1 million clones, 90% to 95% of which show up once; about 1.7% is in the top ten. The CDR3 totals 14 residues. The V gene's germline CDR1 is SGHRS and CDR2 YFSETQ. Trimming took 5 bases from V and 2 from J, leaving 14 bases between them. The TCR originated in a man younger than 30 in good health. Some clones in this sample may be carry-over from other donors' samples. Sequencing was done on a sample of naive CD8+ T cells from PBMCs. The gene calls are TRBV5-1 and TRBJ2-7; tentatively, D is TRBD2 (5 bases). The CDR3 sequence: CASRVAYGAYEQYF. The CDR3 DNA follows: TGCGCCAGCAGGGTGGCCTACGGGGCCTACGAGCAGTACTTC.